A single sample is the source of the 14 T cell receptor beta chains below, sequenced in a study of blood T cell repertoires in COVID-19. TCRdb's copy holds only in-frame clones and misses some; the assay was immunoSEQ multiplex PCR. Altogether approximately 300,000 clones are present, approximately 86% being singletons, with the ten largest covering approximately 2.4%. Sequenced sample: PBMCs or T cells enriched from blood (not recorded which). These receptors all stem from a woman aged 18-29 years who had recovered from COVID-19.

The rearrangement uses TRBV28 and TRBJ1-2; D is unresolved. This CDR3 is built from 15 residues. V lost 3 bases and J 8 bases, leaving 19 bases between the germline ends. Germline lookup yields CDR1 MDHEN and CDR2 SYDVKM. CDR3 coding DNA: TGTGCCAGCAGTTTTCTTGGGCGAGAAAGTTCGGGCTACACCTTC. This sequence encodes CASSFLGRESSGYTF.

This clone was found once. J is TRBJ2-7 and V is TRBV11-2; D may be TRBD2 (6 bases). The V end lost 0 bases, the J end lost 4 bases, and 13 bases lay between the germline ends. CDR1 and CDR2 from the germline V gene are SGHAT and FQNNGV. This CDR3 region has 15 residues. The CDR3, as DNA: TGTGCCAGCAGCTTAGAATTTGGGGGGAGTTACGAGCAGTACTTC. Translating it yields CASSLEFGGSYEQYF.

This chain joins TRBV10-3 and TRBJ2-1; 13 bases map to TRBD2. Germline CDR1 and CDR2: ENHRY and SYGVKD. This CDR3 has 14 residues. Trimming at V came to 11 bases and at J to 9 bases, leaving 10 bases not matched to a gene. The CDR3 DNA is TGTGCCGCTGGACTAGCGGGAGTCCATGGTGAGCAGTTCTTC. This gives the protein CAAGLAGVHGEQFF.

The V call is TRBV15, the J call TRBJ2-7, with 9 nucleotides matching TRBD1. Per the germline V gene, CDR1 is LNHNV and CDR2 is YYDKDF (reference sequence). The CDR3 is made up of 15 amino acids. V gave up 4 bases and J gave up 6 bases; unmatched junction bases: 10. The CDR3 sequence: CATSKARDRAAEQYF. As DNA, the CDR3 is TGTGCCACCAGCAAAGCCCGGGACAGGGCCGCCGAGCAGTACTTC.

The chain joins TRBV7-3 to TRBJ1-1, with 8 bases that match TRBD1. J was trimmed by 9 bases and V by 2 bases; bases with no gene match: 5. The CDR3 consists of 13 residues. The germline gives CDR1 SGHTA, CDR2 FQGTGA. CDR3 nucleotides: TGTGCCAGCAGCTTAGGAGGACAGGGTAAAGCTTTCTTT. This encodes CASSLGGQGKAFF.

This chain uses TRBV6-5 with TRBJ2-1; possible D gene TRBD2, 6 bases. Between the trimmed V and J ends, which lost 10 bases and 5 bases, there was a span of 15 bases. CDR3 length: 13 residues. Germline V gives CDR1 MNHEY, CDR2 SVGAGI. The DNA for the CDR3 is TGTGCCACCTGGGACTTCGGGGACAATGAGCAGTTCTTC. Its protein is CATWDFGDNEQFF.

This chain links TRBV7-9 with TRBJ2-3; 10 bases agree with TRBD2. The CDR3 is 15 residues long. Germline assignment: CDR1 SEHNR and CDR2 FQNEAQ (reference sequence). Trimming took 6 bases from V and 5 from J; bases not matched to a gene: 8. The CDR3 nucleotides read TGTGCCAGCAGACCTGGGACTAGCGCGCGAGATACGCAGTATTTT. It specifies CASRPGTSARDTQYF.

The chain employs TRBV5-6 and TRBJ1-1; D is possibly TRBD1 (6 bases). V lost 6 bases, J lost 1 base, and 22 bases lay in between. This CDR3 has 17 residues. Per the germline V gene, CDR1 is SGHDT and CDR2 is YYEEEE. CDR3: CASTLSWGPGRNTEAFF. DNA for the CDR3: TGTGCCAGCACCCTCTCCTGGGGGCCAGGCCGGAACACTGAAGCTTTCTTT.

This chain joins TRBV28 and TRBJ2-3; 7 bases match TRBD1. J lost 6 bases, V lost 5 bases, and 5 bases had no gene match. Per germline, CDR1 MDHEN and CDR2 SYDVKM. This CDR3 is built from 13 residues. The CDR3 spells CASSKQGPDTQYF. The CDR3 DNA sequence: TGTGCCAGCAGTAAACAGGGGCCCGATACGCAGTATTTT.

J is TRBJ1-5 and V is TRBV25-1, with 9 nucleotides matching TRBD1. Germline CDR1 reads MGHDK; CDR2 reads SYGVNS. J gave up 7 bases and V 2 bases, and 3 bases lay outside the gene matches. This CDR3 contains 14 residues. The CDR3 sequence is CASSEGTGIQPQHF. The CDR3 DNA sequence: TGTGCCAGCAGTGAAGGGACAGGGATCCAGCCCCAGCATTTT.

DNA of the CDR3: TGTGCCACCAAACGACAGATCCAAGAGACCCAGTACTTC. As protein: CATKRQIQETQYF. V usage is TRBV6-5 and J usage is TRBJ2-5, with D maybe TRBD1 (5 bases). There are 13 residues in the CDR3. Germline CDR1 is MNHEY and CDR2 is SVGAGI. Trimming shortened V by 10 bases and J by 1 base, and 13 bases separated the two germline ends.

The chain employs TRBV5-1 and TRBJ2-3; TRBD2 matches at 8 bases. The CDR3 length is 14 residues. V shed 1 base and J 7 bases; nucleotides not matched to a gene: 5. CDR1 SGHRS and CDR2 YFSETQ come from the germline V gene. CDR3 sequence (DNA): TGCGCCAGCAGCTTGATTTCTAGCGGGTATACGCAGTATTTT. It yields the protein CASSLISSGYTQYF.

This clone was seen a handful of times. The CDR3 DNA is TGCGCCAGCATCGAGCGGGCAGGGTCGGGGCAGCCCCAGCATTTT. Translated, it gives CASIERAGSGQPQHF. The chain carries TRBV4-1 and TRBJ1-5; the D gene is possibly TRBD1 (5 bases). CDR1 and CDR2 from the germline V gene are MGHRA and YSYEKL. The CDR3 is 15 residues long. Trimming shortened V by 7 bases and J by 7 bases, and 20 bases separated the two germline ends.

V gene TRBV28 combines with J gene TRBJ2-3, with 12 bases lining up with TRBD2. After removal of 4 bases from V and 4 bases from J, the junction contained 12 bases not matched to a gene. Germline lookup yields CDR1 MDHEN and CDR2 SYDVKM. This CDR3 region has 18 residues. In DNA form, the CDR3 reads TGTGCCAGCAGTTCCCCTAGACCGACTAGCGGGAGAGCAGATACGCAGTATTTT. Translating gives CASSSPRPTSGRADTQYF.